This paragraph covers one TCR beta chain sequence. The specificity of this receptor is unknown. Base-call qualities are not available, and no considerably larger clone is one nucleotide away. V loses 2 bases of germline sequence and J loses 3 bases, and the interval between the two ends is 13 bases. CDR1 and CDR2, looked up from the germline V gene, are ENHRY and SYGVKD. The CDR3 spans 15 residues, from the cysteine through the phenylalanine. Left in the record is the CDR3 DNA by itself, 45 bases read in frame from the first base. These data are taken from a study of T cell repertoires in cytomegalovirus infection (dated by TCRdb to between 2019 and 2020). Background for the entire study: Alongside well-studied HLA-B-restricted epitopes, the peptide stimulations were aimed at recently identified HLA-C-restricted CMV epitopes, whose presentation resists viral immunomodulation. Because public TCR beta signatures pointed to carriage of CMV infection together with the matching HLA type, the HLA type of each donor mattered for the analysis.

Overall study outcomes, separate from this receptor: Carriers of CMV infection plus the relevant HLA type were discriminated by the cumulative frequency of public TCR beta family members in the study cohort and in an independent approximately 350-donor cohort. The ex vivo response was dominated by HLA-C-restricted CMV-specific TCR beta clonotypes, which also provided the single most frequent clonotype in two of eight donors.

The sample's treatment or condition label is to be understood as: in vitro stimulation with specific CMV peptide epitopes to enrich CMV-specific T cells. The reads were generated on an Illumina HiSeq 1500. Starting from the raw public reads, TCRdb applied fastp trimming at Q25, assembled clones with MiXCR and retained in-frame beta chains. Each entry is one CDR3 protein sequence, shown with its most common DNA and genes. This sample holds about 920,000 distinct CDR3 sequences; roughly 30% were observed only once. Over 13% of the sample belongs to the ten largest clones. This sequence uses TRBV10-3 and TRBJ2-5; the D gene is unclear. The input for sequencing was cultured CD8+ T cells from PBMCs, taken from culture after CMV antigen stimulation. This clonotype originated in a human donor in good health (CMV status not recorded). Some clones in this sample may be carry-over from other donors' samples. The CDR3 loop reads CAISEAGVSKETQYF. The DNA is as follows: TGTGCCATCAGTGAGGCCGGCGTATCGAAAGAGACCCAGTACTTC.